The 30 T cell receptor beta chains reported below all come from one sample, sequenced in a study of blood T cell repertoires in COVID-19 (dated by TCRdb to 2018 to 2020). Library prep was done by the immunoSEQ multiplex PCR assay. Drawn from immuneACCESS, this table holds only the in-frame rearrangements with V and J called that TCRdb kept. Clones are partly lost; checked studies trace under half to an unresolved V gene and leave the rest unexplained. The table for this sample lists 150,000 to 180,000 clones; approximately 78% of them were counted only once. In total, the top ten clones hold under 2% of the sample. The sequenced material came from peripheral blood. These receptors came from an elderly man with acute or convalescent COVID-19.

The V and J genes are TRBV4-2 and TRBJ2-1; 8 bases fit TRBD1. This CDR3 spans 16 amino acids. V lost 0 bases and J lost 7; bases outside the gene matches: 8. Germline V gives CDR1 LGHNA, CDR2 YNFKEQ. In nucleotides, the CDR3 is TGTGCCAGCAGCCAAGATCATCAGGGGGCCTTAAATGAGCAGTTCTTC. Protein sequence: CASSQDHQGALNEQFF.

This chain connects TRBV7-9 to TRBJ2-5; 9 bases match TRBD1. Trimming took 5 bases from V and 4 from J; bases not matched to a gene: 5. Germline V gene data show CDR1 as SEHNR and CDR2 as FQNEAQ (reference sequence). The CDR3 has 14 residues. CDR3 residues: CASSPGQGRETQYF. For the CDR3, the DNA is TGTGCCAGCAGCCCGGGACAGGGACGAGAGACCCAGTACTTC.

This rearrangement joins TRBV12-3 or TRBV12-4 to TRBJ2-7; possibly TRBD1 for D (5 bases). V was clipped by 6 bases and J by 3 bases, with 12 bases between them. The CDR3 runs 13 residues. The CDR3 spells CASSPVDIYEQYF. The CDR3 DNA sequence: TGTGCCAGCAGCCCCGTGGACATCTACGAGCAGTACTTC.

The chain has TRBV27 and TRBJ1-5, with D perhaps TRBD1 (6 bases). Germline V CDR1 and CDR2: MNHEY, SMNVEV (reference sequence). The V end lost 2 bases, the J end lost 5 bases, and 10 bases lay between the germline ends. This CDR3 contains 14 residues. The chain's CDR3 is CASSLRGAYQPQHF. The CDR3 coding sequence is TGTGCCAGCAGTTTACGGGGGGCGTATCAGCCCCAGCATTTT.

The chain uses TRBV5-8 and TRBJ1-2; 8 nucleotides align to TRBD1. This CDR3 is 15 amino acids long. Per germline, CDR1 SGHTS and CDR2 YDEGEE. V lost 0 bases, J lost 4 bases, and 5 bases stayed unmatched. The CDR3 bases are TGTGCCAGCAGCTTGGCCCGTGACAGGGGCTATGGCTACACCTTC. It translates to CASSLARDRGYGYTF. Supplemented by reference TRBV5-8 and TRBJ1-2, the full variable domain reads EAGVTQSPTHLIKTRGQQATLRCSPISGHTSVYWYQQALGLGLQFLLWYDEGEERNRGNFPPRFSGRQFPNYSSELNVNALELEDSALYLCASSLARDRGYGYTFGSGTRLTVV.

The V and J genes are TRBV7-6 and TRBJ2-3, with D maybe TRBD2 (6 bases). The germline V gene encodes CDR1 SGHVS and CDR2 FNYEAQ. The CDR3 runs to 17 residues. V was trimmed by 1 base and J by 2 bases, leaving 16 bases between them. CDR3 sequence (DNA): TGTGCCAGCAGCTTAGTGCTGCGGGGCCCAAACACAGATACGCAGTATTTT. As protein: CASSLVLRGPNTDTQYF.

This clone was recorded once. J is TRBJ2-7 and V is TRBV27; TRBD2 might be the D (7 bases). The germline gives CDR1 MNHEY, CDR2 SMNVEV (reference sequence). CDR3 length: 16 residues. V gave up 4 bases and J gave up 9 bases, with 25 bases separating them. The CDR3 here is CASSSSPRQGTTVQYF. As DNA, the CDR3 is TGTGCCAGCAGTTCTTCCCCCCGGCAGGGGACTACGGTGCAGTACTTC.

The V gene is TRBV7-2, the J gene TRBJ2-7, with 10 positions matching TRBD2. Germline V gene sequence: CDR1 SGHTA, CDR2 FQGNSA. The CDR3 runs 16 residues. V gave up 5 bases and J gave up 4 bases; unmatched junction bases: 11. This chain's CDR3 is CASSADLAGGLYEQYF. The DNA for the CDR3 is TGTGCCAGCAGCGCTGATTTAGCGGGGGGTCTTTACGAGCAGTACTTC.

The genes are TRBV6-5 and TRBJ1-1, with D unclear. This CDR3 region has 12 residues. V gave up 8 bases and J gave up 5 bases, with 12 bases separating them. Germline values: CDR1 MNHEY, CDR2 SVGAGI. The CDR3 DNA reads as TGTGCCAGCCAAAAGAGTCTGACTGAAGCTTTCTTT. It yields the protein CASQKSLTEAFF.

This clone was counted once. The genes are TRBV6-5 and TRBJ1-4, with a weak D call TRBD1 (6 bases). Germline V gene sequence: CDR1 MNHEY, CDR2 SVGAGI. The CDR3 contains 14 residues. The germline V and J ends were trimmed by 6 bases and 6 bases, with 14 bases remaining between them. The CDR3 reads CASSRGWSDEKLFF. The CDR3 nucleotides are TGTGCCAGCAGCAGGGGTTGGTCAGATGAAAAACTGTTTTTT.

There are a few counts of this clone. The chain couples TRBV23-1 to TRBJ2-6; possible D gene TRBD1, 5 bases. TRBV23-1 is an ORF, and what it does is uncertain. V lost 3 bases, J lost 5 bases, and 29 bases lay in between. The length of the CDR3 is 21 residues. For the CDR3, the DNA is TGCGCCAGCAGTCATTTGGGAACCAATATCAAAGGGGAACCTCGGGCCAACGTCCTGACTTTC. It yields the protein CASSHLGTNIKGEPRANVLTF.

As for this clone: At the DNA level, this CDR3 is encoded by other sequences in the same sample as well. The V gene is TRBV7-2, the J gene TRBJ2-5; possibly TRBD1 for D (5 bases). Germline values: CDR1 SGHTA, CDR2 FQGNSA. The CDR3 loop spans 13 amino acids. Between the trimmed V and J ends, which lost 1 base and 5 bases, there was a span of 8 bases. CDR3 in DNA: TGTGCCAGCAGCTTAGGGGGCCGGGAGACCCAGTACTTC. Translation gives CASSLGGRETQYF.

The V call is TRBV9, the J call TRBJ2-5, with 8 positions matching TRBD2. The CDR3 spans 16 residues. The V and J ends lost 3 bases and 5 bases, in that order; junction bases with no gene match: 12. Germline CDR1 is SGDLS and CDR2 is YYNGEE. In nucleotides, the CDR3 is TGTGCCAGCAGCGCCTCGTCCCGGGGGGGCCTGGAGACCCAGTACTTC. Protein product: CASSASSRGGLETQYF.

The chain employs TRBV20-1 and TRBJ2-3, with 11 bases that match TRBD2. The CDR3 spans 15 residues. Germline V gene sequence: CDR1 DFQATT, CDR2 SNEGSKA (reference sequence). After removal of 3 bases from V and 4 bases from J, the junction contained 6 bases not matched to a gene. In DNA, the CDR3 is TGCAGTGCTAGTGCACTAGCGGGGGACCCAGATACGCAGTATTTT. It encodes CSASALAGDPDTQYF.

In DNA, the CDR3 is TGTGCCAGCAGCAGCATTTCAGGGGGCCGAGAGACCCAGTACTTC. Translating it yields CASSSISGGRETQYF. The rearrangement joins TRBV11-3 to TRBJ2-5, with 8 bases matching TRBD1. The CDR3 is 15 residues long. Trimming removed 5 bases from V and 4 bases from J; junction bases left unmatched: 9. Germline V lookup: CDR1 SGHNT, CDR2 YENEEA.

This clone came up a few times. The chain is built from TRBV9 and TRBJ2-5; D gene ambiguous. CDR1 is SGDLS and CDR2 is YYNGEE in the germline V gene. This CDR3 contains 13 residues. V gave up 0 bases and J gave up 5 bases, with 8 bases separating them. The CDR3 loop reads CASSVALVETQYF. Here the CDR3 DNA reads TGTGCCAGCAGCGTAGCCCTTGTTGAGACCCAGTACTTC.

V and J are TRBV6-2 or TRBV6-3 and TRBJ2-7, with 9 bases identical to TRBD1. The V and J ends lost 4 bases and 1 base, in that order; junction bases with no gene match: 14. This CDR3 contains 18 residues. The germline V gene has CDR1 MNHEY and CDR2 SVGEGT. CDR3 protein: CASSSMTSGTGTSYEQYF. CDR3 coding DNA: TGTGCCAGCAGTTCGATGACCTCCGGGACAGGGACTTCCTACGAGCAGTACTTC.

The chain has TRBV2 and TRBJ1-4; D ambiguous. Germline V CDR1 and CDR2: SNHLY, FYNNEI. Trimming left V 2 bases short and J 6 bases short, with 16 bases between. This CDR3 is 16 amino acids long. CDR3 protein: CASSENGALSDEKLFF. The CDR3 DNA follows: TGTGCCAGCAGTGAAAACGGAGCCCTCTCCGATGAAAAACTGTTTTTT.

V and J are TRBV11-3 and TRBJ2-5, with TRBD2 matching 10 bases. V lost 7 bases, J lost 3 bases, and 11 bases stayed unmatched. The CDR3 has 16 amino acids. Germline assignment: CDR1 SGHNT and CDR2 YENEEA. The CDR3 spells CASTETSGRNKETQYF. DNA for the CDR3: TGTGCCAGCACCGAGACTAGCGGGCGAAATAAAGAGACCCAGTACTTC.

The chain has TRBV18 and TRBJ2-7, with TRBD2 as a possible D gene (5 bases). Trimming took off 8 bases at V and 6 bases at J, with 11 bases between the two ends. The CDR3 consists of 11 residues. Germline loops: CDR1 KGHSH, CDR2 LQKENI. CDR3 in amino acids: CASRREGEQYF. CDR3 sequence (DNA): TGTGCCAGCCGCCGTGAGGGCGAGCAGTACTTC.

This rearrangement joins TRBV10-3 to TRBJ2-5, with TRBD1 as a possible D gene (5 bases). Germline CDR1 reads ENHRY; CDR2 reads SYGVKD. Deletions cut 4 bases from V and 8 bases from J, with 14 bases between. CDR3 size: 13 residues. The CDR3 sequence: CAISVEAQDTQYF. The CDR3 nucleotides are TGTGCCATCAGTGTAGAGGCACAGGACACCCAGTACTTC.

The chain links TRBV24-1 to TRBJ2-2; D might be TRBD1 (5 bases). In germline, CDR1 is KGHDR, CDR2 SFDVKD. This CDR3 is 14 amino acids long. V was shortened by 6 bases and J by 1 base, with 8 bases between the two germline ends. The CDR3 DNA follows: TGTGCCACCAGTAAAGGACAGAACACCGGGGAGCTGTTTTTT. Encoded protein: CATSKGQNTGELFF.

The chain joins TRBV18 to TRBJ2-1, with 11 positions matching TRBD2. The CDR3 is 14 residues long. Losses at the gene ends were 3 bases for V and 9 bases for J; bases not matched to a gene: 4. Germline loops: CDR1 KGHSH, CDR2 LQKENI. The CDR3: CASSPSGGAGEQFF. The CDR3 coding sequence is TGTGCCAGCTCACCTAGCGGGGGGGCCGGTGAGCAGTTCTTC. The whole variable domain, filled in from reference TRBV18 and TRBJ2-1, reads NAGVMQNPRHLVRRRGQEARLRCSPMKGHSHVYWYRQLPEEGLKFMVYLQKENIIDESGMPKERFSAEFPKEGPSILRIQQVVRGDSAAYFCASSPSGGAGEQFFGPGTRLTVL.

This chain joins TRBV7-9 and TRBJ2-5; 8 nucleotides match TRBD2. The CDR3 consists of 15 residues. Per the germline V gene, CDR1 is SEHNR and CDR2 is FQNEAQ (reference sequence). Losses at the gene ends were 6 bases for V and 3 bases for J; bases not matched to a gene: 9. This CDR3 reads CASRPPGRGEETQYF. As DNA, the CDR3 is TGTGCCAGCAGGCCGCCGGGGCGGGGGGAAGAGACCCAGTACTTC.

On this clone itself: Distinct nucleotide sequences in the sample also encode this CDR3. The rearrangement links TRBV18 to TRBJ1-6; D unresolved. Trimming pared 4 bases from V and 8 bases from J, leaving 15 bases between. Germline V gene lookup returns CDR1 KGHSH and CDR2 LQKENI. This CDR3 is 15 amino acids long. CDR3 loop: CASSRDRGGDSPLHF. CDR3 DNA: TGTGCCAGCTCACGCGACCGGGGTGGGGATTCACCCCTCCACTTT.

The chain is built from TRBV4-3 and TRBJ2-1, with 7 positions matching TRBD2. Per germline, CDR1 LGHNA and CDR2 YSLEER. The CDR3 runs to 15 residues. The trim removed 2 bases at V and 4 bases at J, leaving 5 bases unmatched. The CDR3 DNA sequence: TGCGCCAGCAGCCAACAGCGGGGAGAGTACAATGAGCAGTTCTTC. Protein sequence: CASSQQRGEYNEQFF.

The chain recombines TRBV11-2 with TRBJ2-3; TRBD2 matches at 7 bases. Trimming at V came to 1 base and at J to 0 bases, leaving 4 bases not matched to a gene. CDR1 and CDR2 (germline): SGHAT, FQNNGV. This CDR3 region has 16 residues. CDR3 coding DNA: TGTGCCAGCAGCTTAGCTGGAGCGGGAAGCACAGATACGCAGTATTTT. The encoded protein is CASSLAGAGSTDTQYF.

This chain joins TRBV7-2 and TRBJ1-2, with TRBD1 matching over 8 bases. The CDR3 runs 15 residues. Per the germline V gene, CDR1 is SGHTA and CDR2 is FQGNSA. V lost 3 bases and J lost 7; bases outside the gene matches: 10. CDR3 loop: CASSFGQGATFGYTF. In DNA form, the CDR3 reads TGTGCCAGCAGCTTTGGTCAGGGGGCCACTTTTGGCTACACCTTC. Filled out from reference TRBV7-2 and TRBJ1-2, the complete variable domain reads GAGVSQSPSNKVTEKGKDVELRCDPISGHTALYWYRQSLGQGLEFLIYFQGNSAPDKSGLPSDRFSAERTGGSVSTLTIQRTQQEDSAVYLCASSFGQGATFGYTFGSGTRLTVV.

This chain connects TRBV2 to TRBJ2-7, with 7 nucleotides matching TRBD1. The CDR3 is 14 residues long. J lost 0 bases, V lost 4 bases, and 3 bases had no gene match. Per germline, CDR1 SNHLY and CDR2 FYNNEI. CDR3 loop: CASSADRSSYEQYF. CDR3 in DNA: TGTGCCAGCAGTGCGGACAGGAGCTCCTACGAGCAGTACTTC.

The chain employs TRBV5-1 and TRBJ2-7; 8 nucleotides match TRBD2. The CDR3 runs to 13 residues. Germline trimming cut 3 bases from V and 5 bases from J; bases unmatched to any gene: 4. Germline CDR1 and CDR2: SGHRS and YFSETQ. CDR3 sequence: CASSSVAGNEQYF. The DNA for the CDR3 is TGCGCCAGCAGCTCTGTAGCGGGGAACGAGCAGTACTTC.